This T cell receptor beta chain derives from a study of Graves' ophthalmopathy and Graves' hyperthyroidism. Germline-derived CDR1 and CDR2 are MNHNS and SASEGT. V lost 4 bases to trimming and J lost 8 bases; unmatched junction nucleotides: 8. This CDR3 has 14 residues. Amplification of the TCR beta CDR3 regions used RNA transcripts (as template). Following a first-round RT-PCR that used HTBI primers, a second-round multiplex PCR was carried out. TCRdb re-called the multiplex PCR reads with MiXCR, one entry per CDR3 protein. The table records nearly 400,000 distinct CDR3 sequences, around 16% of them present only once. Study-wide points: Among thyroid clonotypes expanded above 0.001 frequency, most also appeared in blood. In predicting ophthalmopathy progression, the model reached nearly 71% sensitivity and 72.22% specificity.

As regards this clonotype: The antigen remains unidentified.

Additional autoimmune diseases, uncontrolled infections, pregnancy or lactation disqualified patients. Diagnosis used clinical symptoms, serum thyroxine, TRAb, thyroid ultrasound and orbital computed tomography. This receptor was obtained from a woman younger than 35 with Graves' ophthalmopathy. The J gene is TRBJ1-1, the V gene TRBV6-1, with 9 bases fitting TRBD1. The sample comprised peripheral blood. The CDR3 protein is CASSGLGQGNEAFF. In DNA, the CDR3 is TGTGCCAGCAGTGGATTGGGACAGGGAAACGAAGCTTTCTTT.